What follows describes a single T cell receptor (beta chain). Its antigen is currently unknown. The sample originates from a study of shared clonotypes between healthy human individuals. Whole-study results and caveats: Generation probabilities were higher for clonotypes shared across all four sorted-subset donors than for unshared ones. Sampling included only blood; tissue repertoires likely differ.

CDR1 and CDR2 (germline): SGHNT, YYREEE (reference sequence). With 4 bases removed from V and 4 bases from J, the gap between germline ends came to 17 bases. CDR3 length: 15 residues. Genomic DNA of every subset was divided equally among multiple immunoSEQ plates. TCRdb's copy holds only in-frame clones and misses some; the assay was immunoSEQ multiplex PCR. Here the sample spans 2 million to 2.5 million clones, 85% to 95% being singletons. The clonotype comes from a man between 18 and 29 years old in good health. Some clones in this sample may be carry-over from other donors' samples. Sequencing input: naive CD4+ T cells from PBMCs. The subset is: CD45RA+ positively selected. The rearrangement links TRBV5-4 to TRBJ2-5; perhaps TRBD1 as D (6 bases). For the CDR3, the DNA is TGTGCCAGCAGCCCGAACACAGGGATCGGAGAGACCCAGTACTTC. The encoded protein is CASSPNTGIGETQYF. The full variable domain, in which reference TRBV5-4 and TRBJ2-5 provide the parts outside the CDR3, is ETGVTQSPTHLIKTRGQQVTLRCSSQSGHNTVSWYQQALGQGPQFIFQYYREEENGRGNFPPRFSGLQFPNYSSELNVNALELDDSALYLCASSPNTGIGETQYFGPGTRLLVL.